This T cell receptor beta chain was recovered during a study of T cell responses to AZD1222 COVID-19 vaccine (dated by TCRdb to about 2021). Some background on the complete study: A total of approximately 240 trial participants underwent TCR sequencing, of whom some 210 received two doses of AZD1222 and some 26 received two doses of the MenACWY control vaccine. Enrollment into the trials was organized by age into subgroups of 18-55, 56-69 and 70-plus years, and those subgroups contained roughly 150, 30 and 60 TCR-sequenced participants, respectively.

V is cut by 3 bases and J by 0 bases, and the space between the germline ends is 21 bases. CDR1 SNHLY and CDR2 FYNNEI were looked up in the germline V gene. The CDR3 spans 18 residues, from the cysteine through the phenylalanine. Only the CDR3 part of the read is kept: 54 bases, read in frame from the first base. Taken with the paper, the label for time point translates to: baseline before first vaccination. The vaccinee samples were drawn from two UK trials, COV001 and COV002, one of which was a single-blind randomized controlled phase 2/3 trial testing AZD1222 (ChAdOx1 nCoV-19) in healthy adults. For TCRbeta chain sequencing, PBMC samples were collected from trial participants at day 0 and at day 28 after the second dose. The CDR3 regions of human TCRbeta chains were analyzed by immunosequencing. The authors processed their data as follows. TCRs in the repertoires were compared against a reference library of SARS-CoV-2-specific TCRs that had been generated with the MIRA antigen-specificity platform. Breadth meant the fraction of unique TCRs that were SARS-CoV-2-associated, whereas depth meant the fraction of total T cells that were SARS-CoV-2-associated. Using the MIRA data, each spike-specific TCR was mapped to the spike region that the TCR reacts to and placed in a CD4 or CD8 class. Log10-transformed breadth and depth values were compared by one-way ANOVA with Sidak's multiple comparisons tests. The table comes from immuneACCESS by way of TCRdb, which keeps in-frame sequences with V and J called. Part of the clones is missing from these tables; in studies checked, under half for an unresolved V gene and the rest for unknown reasons. That table gives V, J and clone size, and the DNA gave D and trimming. The sample table on file contains about 140,000 clones. About 2.3% of the sample is in the top ten clones.

Turning to this clone: What antigen it recognizes has not been identified.

Overall results and qualifications from the work: Because no day 14 peak-response samples were available, repertoires were characterized only after the peak T cell response. In the small 56-69-year group, the increase in depth fell short of significance, most likely because of low power. Participants were mostly white British, with more females than males. The authors suggested clonal diversity may have been underestimated. Nearly half of unique spike-specific TCRs reportedly recognized epitopes outside regions mutated in the B.1.351 and B.1.1.7 variants. Only 5 to 7 AZD1222 recipients were SARS-CoV-2 seropositive at baseline, limiting conclusions about previously exposed vaccinees. Vaccine-associated CD4 TCRs spanned the whole spike protein, with dominant responses in regions 160-218 and 743-854. After two AZD1222 doses, spike-specific TCR breadth and depth were significantly higher than at day 0 and than in MenACWY recipients.

This chain is built from TRBV2 and TRBJ2-7; the D gene is possibly TRBD2, with 6 bases matching. The receptor's source is an adult in good health. The sample consisted of peripheral blood. CDR3 loop: CASSERDEYTVGSYEQYF. The nucleotides read TGTGCCAGCAGTGAGCGGGACGAGTACACCGTTGGCTCCTACGAGCAGTACTTC.